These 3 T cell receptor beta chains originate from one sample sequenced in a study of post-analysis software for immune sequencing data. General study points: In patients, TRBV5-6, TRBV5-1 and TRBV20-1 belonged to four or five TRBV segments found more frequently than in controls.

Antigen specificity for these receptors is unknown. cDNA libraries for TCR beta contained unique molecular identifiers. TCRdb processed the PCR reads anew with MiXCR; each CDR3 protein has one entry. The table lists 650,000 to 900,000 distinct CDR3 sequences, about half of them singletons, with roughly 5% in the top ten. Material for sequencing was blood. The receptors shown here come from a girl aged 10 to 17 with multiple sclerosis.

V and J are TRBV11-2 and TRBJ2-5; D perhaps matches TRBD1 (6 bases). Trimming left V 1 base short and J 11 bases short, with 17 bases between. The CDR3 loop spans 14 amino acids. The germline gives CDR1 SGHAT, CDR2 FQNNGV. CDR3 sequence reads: CASSLGDKYNEQYF. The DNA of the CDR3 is TGTGCCAGCAGCTTAGGGGACAAATACAATGAGCAGTACTTC.

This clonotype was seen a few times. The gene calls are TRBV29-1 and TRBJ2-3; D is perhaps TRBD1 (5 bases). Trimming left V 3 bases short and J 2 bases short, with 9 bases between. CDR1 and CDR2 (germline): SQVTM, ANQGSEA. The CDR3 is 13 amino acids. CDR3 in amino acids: CSVEGRDTDTQYF. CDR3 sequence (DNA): TGCAGCGTTGAGGGCAGGGACACAGATACGCAGTATTTT.

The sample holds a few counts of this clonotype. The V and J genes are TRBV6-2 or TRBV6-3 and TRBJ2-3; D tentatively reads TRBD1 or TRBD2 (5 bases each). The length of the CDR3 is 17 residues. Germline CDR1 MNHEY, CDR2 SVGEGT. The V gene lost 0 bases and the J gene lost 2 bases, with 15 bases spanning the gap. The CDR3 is CASSYSMEEGATDTQYF. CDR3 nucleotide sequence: TGTGCCAGCAGTTACTCGATGGAGGAAGGGGCCACAGATACGCAGTATTTT.